Presented here are 30 T cell receptor beta chains from one specimen sequenced in a study of T cells expressing NK-cell markers. TCRdb re-called the 5' RACE reads, yielding one record per CDR3 amino acid sequence without DNA. The sample spans hundreds of thousands of distinct CDR3 sequences; the ten largest clones claim 3% to 4.5%. Sequenced sample: blood T cells: a sorted CD56 or NKG2C T cell subset, CD4+ or CD8+ T cells, or bulk PBMC T cells (not recorded which). Receptor source: a man aged 18-30 years in good health.

The chain couples TRBV12-3 or TRBV12-4 to TRBJ2-1; absent DNA, TCRdb's TRBD2 call cannot be checked. The CDR3 contains 14 residues. Here the CDR3 reads CASSSEGRYNEQFF.

The CDR3 protein is CAISERGDPPKPQHF. V and J are TRBV10-3 and TRBJ1-5; TCRdb indicates TRBD1, and absent DNA this call remains unverified. The germline V gene encodes CDR1 ENHRY and CDR2 SYGVKD. This CDR3 spans 15 amino acids.

The chain recombines TRBV18 with TRBJ2-4. The CDR3 is 15 residues long. CDR1 is KGHSH, CDR2 LQKENI, per germline. The CDR3 loop is CASSPTVGLQNIQYF.

This chain uses TRBV7-2 with TRBJ2-1; TCRdb indicates TRBD1, and absent DNA this call remains unverified. Germline V gene sequence: CDR1 SGHTA, CDR2 FQGNSA. The CDR3 covers 13 residues. CDR3 amino acids: CASSLEQRGQQFF.

V gene TRBV7-9 combines with J gene TRBJ2-2; checking the TCRdb D call of TRBD2 is not possible without DNA. This CDR3 region has 16 residues. The germline gives CDR1 SEHNR, CDR2 FQNEAQ (reference sequence). CDR3 sequence reads: CASSPRLAGSTGELFF.

The chain links TRBV20-1 to TRBJ2-1; TCRdb gives TRBD2 as the D gene, but with no DNA this cannot be confirmed. The CDR3 is 12 residues long. In germline, CDR1 is DFQATT, CDR2 SNEGSKA (reference sequence). Here the CDR3 reads CSAKGTYNEQFF.

The CDR3 loop is CASSEWRGLPGELFF. The J gene is TRBJ2-2, the V gene TRBV25-1; TCRdb's D call of TRBD1 is untestable without DNA. CDR3 length equals 15 residues. Per germline, CDR1 MGHDK and CDR2 SYGVNS. The variable domain in full, with the rest retrieved from reference TRBV25-1 and TRBJ2-2, is EADIYQTPRYLVIGTGKKITLECSQTMGHDKMYWYQQDPGMELHLIHYSYGVNSTEKGDLSSESTVSRIRTEHFPLTLESARPSHTSQYLCASSEWRGLPGELFFGEGSRLTVL.

V gene TRBV4-1 combines with J gene TRBJ1-5; TCRdb's D call, TRBD1, is unchecked because there is no DNA. The CDR3 is 15 amino acids. Germline V gene lookup returns CDR1 MGHRA and CDR2 YSYEKL. CDR3 in amino acids: CASSQLAGTPQPQHF.

The chain employs TRBV20-1 and TRBJ2-3. The V gene's germline CDR1 is DFQATT and CDR2 SNEGSKA (reference sequence). The CDR3 sequence is 11 residues long. CDR3 loop: CSASPTDTQYF.

The V call is TRBV4-3, the J call TRBJ2-3. There are 17 residues in the CDR3. CDR1 is LGHNA, CDR2 YSLEER, per germline. CDR3 in amino acids: CASSQDFGGYSTDTQYF.

V usage is TRBV7-6 and J usage is TRBJ2-2; TCRdb reports TRBD2, a call that lacks DNA to check it against. Germline values: CDR1 SGHVS, CDR2 FNYEAQ. The CDR3 totals 18 residues. The CDR3 reads CASSEGLAGVVNTGELFF.

The rearrangement joins TRBV25-1 to TRBJ1-3; the D gene TCRdb calls, TRBD1, cannot be checked with no DNA. Germline CDR1 and CDR2: MGHDK and SYGVNS. The CDR3 covers 15 residues. The CDR3 sequence: CASSLGTGVGNTIYF.

The rearrangement links TRBV7-6 to TRBJ2-1. The CDR3 sequence is 11 residues long. Looked up from germline, CDR1 is SGHVS and CDR2 is FNYEAQ. The CDR3 is CASSLTDEQFF.

The chain is built from TRBV12-3 or TRBV12-4 and TRBJ1-1. There are 15 residues in the CDR3. CDR3 residues: CASSFNPQMNTEAFF.

The chain carries TRBV12-3 or TRBV12-4 and TRBJ2-1; TCRdb gives TRBD2 as the D gene, but with no DNA this cannot be confirmed. The CDR3 covers 14 residues. The CDR3 region is CASSSQTSGAVEFF.

V is TRBV2 and J is TRBJ2-5; the D call of TRBD2 rests on TCRdb alone, since no DNA is present to check it. CDR1 and CDR2 (germline): SNHLY, FYNNEI. The CDR3 length is 12 residues. This chain's CDR3 is CASRPAGKTQYF. Full variable domain (remainder filled in from reference TRBV2 and TRBJ2-5): EPEVTQTPSHQVTQMGQEVILRCVPISNHLYFYWYRQILGQKVEFLVSFYNNEISEKSEIFDDQFSVERPDGSNFTLKIRSTKLEDSAMYFCASRPAGKTQYFGPGTRLLVL.

V usage is TRBV28 and J usage is TRBJ2-3; with no DNA, the TCRdb D assignment of TRBD1 cannot be verified. CDR1 is MDHEN, CDR2 SYDVKM, per germline. The CDR3 loop spans 14 amino acids. This chain's CDR3 is CASSFVGETDTQYF. Full variable domain (missing parts from reference TRBV28 and TRBJ2-3): DVKVTQSSRYLVKRTGEKVFLECVQDMDHENMFWYRQDPGLGLRLIYFSYDVKMKEKGDIPEGYSVSREKKERFSLILESASTNQTSMYLCASSFVGETDTQYFGPGTRLTVL.

The chain employs TRBV14 and TRBJ2-1; TCRdb proposes TRBD2, but this gene call is untestable without DNA. CDR3 size: 18 residues. The germline gives CDR1 SGHDN, CDR2 FVKESK. The CDR3 loop reads CASSQDTRLALEFNEQFF.

The V and J genes are TRBV20-1 and TRBJ2-1; without DNA, the TCRdb call of TRBD2 cannot be checked. CDR1 DFQATT and CDR2 SNEGSKA come from the germline V gene (reference sequence). CDR3 length: 15 residues. CDR3 sequence: CSARETSIQQYEQFF.

This chain's CDR3 is CASSSGRNPGELFF. This chain uses TRBV12-3 or TRBV12-4 with TRBJ2-2. This CDR3 has 14 residues.

The V and J genes are TRBV6-1 and TRBJ1-1; TCRdb reports TRBD1, a call that lacks DNA to check it against. The CDR3 is 15 amino acids. Germline values: CDR1 MNHNS, CDR2 SASEGT. CDR3 in amino acids: CASRSRGRLNTEAFF.

The rearrangement uses TRBV7-2 and TRBJ2-6; TCRdb picks TRBD1, but there is no DNA to check that call. Germline-derived CDR1 and CDR2 are SGHTA and FQGNSA. The CDR3 length is 16 residues. The CDR3 loop reads CASSLRPLSGANVLTF.

CDR3: CATRMGHEQFF. The rearrangement uses TRBV6-5 and TRBJ2-1; TCRdb picks TRBD2, but there is no DNA to check that call. Germline V gene data show CDR1 as MNHEY and CDR2 as SVGAGI. This CDR3 has 11 amino acids.

V gene TRBV11-2 combines with J gene TRBJ2-1; checking the TCRdb D call of TRBD1 is not possible without DNA. The CDR3 length is 17 residues. Per germline, CDR1 SGHAT and CDR2 FQNNGV. The CDR3: CASSYPYRGRSYNEQFF.

The rearrangement joins TRBV4-2 to TRBJ2-2; TCRdb reports TRBD2, a call that lacks DNA to check it against. Germline V gene sequence: CDR1 LGHNA, CDR2 YNFKEQ. This CDR3 spans 19 amino acids. CDR3 sequence: CASSNRDSGLVMNTGELFF.

CDR3: CASSFGQGAADTQYF. V and J are TRBV12-3 or TRBV12-4 and TRBJ2-3; the D gene TCRdb calls, TRBD1, cannot be checked with no DNA. The CDR3 runs 15 residues.

The chain couples TRBV20-1 to TRBJ2-1; TCRdb lists TRBD1, though no DNA is available to test this call. The length of the CDR3 is 13 residues. Germline CDR1 and CDR2: DFQATT and SNEGSKA (reference sequence). The CDR3 spells CSPLRDGYNEQFF.

The V gene is TRBV12-3 or TRBV12-4, the J gene TRBJ1-5; lacking DNA, the TRBD1 call made by TCRdb goes unchecked. CDR3 length: 14 residues. The chain's CDR3 is CASSFLTGDQPQHF.

V gene TRBV12-3 or TRBV12-4 combines with J gene TRBJ1-5. This CDR3 comprises 13 residues. CDR3 sequence: CASSSQVEGPQHF.

The genes are TRBV6-2 or TRBV6-3 and TRBJ1-6. Germline assignment: CDR1 MNHEY and CDR2 SVGEGT. The CDR3 has 12 amino acids. This CDR3 is CASGRGYSPLHF.